This T cell receptor beta chain was sequenced during a study of T cell responses to AZD1222 COVID-19 vaccine. Produced via immunoSEQ multiplex PCR; TCRdb's table is partial and in-frame only. The sample comprises about 120,000 clones, approximately 88% of which are singletons, and about 6.5% rests with the top ten. The analysis combined second doses at about 4 or about 12 weeks. V lost 5 bases, J lost 4 bases, and 15 bases lay in between. The germline V gene encodes CDR1 MNHEY and CDR2 SVGEGT. The CDR3 sequence is 16 residues long. On this clone: Its matching antigen is unknown.

Findings and caveats of the study: Repertoire sampling was restricted to post-peak T cell response timepoints.

This rearrangement joins TRBV6-2 or TRBV6-3 to TRBJ2-6, with D possibly matching TRBD1 (6 bases). This TCR came from an adult who received the AZD1222 COVID-19 vaccine. The starting material was peripheral blood, obtained 28 days after the second AZD1222 dose. Written as DNA, the CDR3 is TGTGCCAGCAGTGACAGGCAAGCGGCCGGGGCCAACGTCCTGACTTTC. Residues: CASSDRQAAGANVLTF.